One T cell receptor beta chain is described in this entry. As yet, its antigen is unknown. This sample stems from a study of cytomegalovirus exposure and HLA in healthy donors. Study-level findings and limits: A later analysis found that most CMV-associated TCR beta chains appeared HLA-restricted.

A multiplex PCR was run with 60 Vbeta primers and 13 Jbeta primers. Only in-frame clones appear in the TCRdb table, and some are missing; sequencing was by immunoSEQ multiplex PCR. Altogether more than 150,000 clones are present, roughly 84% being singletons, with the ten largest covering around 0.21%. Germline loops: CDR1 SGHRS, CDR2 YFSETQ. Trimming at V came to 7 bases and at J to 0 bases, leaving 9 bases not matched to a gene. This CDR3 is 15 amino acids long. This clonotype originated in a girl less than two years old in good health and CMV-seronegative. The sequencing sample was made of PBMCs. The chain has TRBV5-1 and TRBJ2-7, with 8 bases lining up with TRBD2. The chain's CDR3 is CASRSTSGSSYEQYF. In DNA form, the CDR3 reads TGCGCCAGCCGATCGACCAGCGGGAGCTCCTACGAGCAGTACTTC. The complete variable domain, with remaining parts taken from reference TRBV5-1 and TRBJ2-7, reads KAGVTQTPRYLIKTRGQQVTLSCSPISGHRSVSWYQQTPGQGLQFLFEYFSETQRNKGNFPGRFSGRQFSNSRSEMNVSTLELGDSALYLCASRSTSGSSYEQYFGPGTRLTVT.